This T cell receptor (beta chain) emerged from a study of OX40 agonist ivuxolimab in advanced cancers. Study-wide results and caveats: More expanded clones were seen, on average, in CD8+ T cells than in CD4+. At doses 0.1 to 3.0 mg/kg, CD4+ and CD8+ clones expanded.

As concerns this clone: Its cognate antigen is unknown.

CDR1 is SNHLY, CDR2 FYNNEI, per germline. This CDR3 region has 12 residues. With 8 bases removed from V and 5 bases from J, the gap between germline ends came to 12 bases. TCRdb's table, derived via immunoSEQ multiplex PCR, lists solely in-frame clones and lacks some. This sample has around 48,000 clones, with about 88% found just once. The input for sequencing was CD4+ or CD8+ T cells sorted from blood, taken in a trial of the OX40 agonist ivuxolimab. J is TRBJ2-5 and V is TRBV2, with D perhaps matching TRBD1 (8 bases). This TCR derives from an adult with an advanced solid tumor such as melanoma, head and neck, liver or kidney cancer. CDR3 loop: CASGQGGETQYF. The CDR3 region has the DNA TGTGCCAGCGGACAGGGAGGGGAGACCCAGTACTTC.